This T cell receptor (beta chain) originates from a study of T cell responses to AZD1222 COVID-19 vaccine. Germline CDR1 is SNHLY and CDR2 is FYNNEI. The CDR3 is 15 residues long. The J segment lost 2 bases and the V segment lost 6 bases, leaving 7 bases of the junction unmatched. Points from the study as a whole: Spike-specific TCR breadth and depth grew following two AZD1222 doses. Reportedly, nearly half the spike-specific TCRs target unmutated variant regions. Distributed over spike, vaccine-associated CD4 TCRs predominated at 160-218 and 743-854.

About this clone: Antigen unknown.

The assay was immunoSEQ multiplex PCR, and TCRdb's table has in-frame clones only and misses some. The top ten hold 3.6% of the sample, which has some 200,000 clones, roughly nine tenths seen once. This clonotype originated in an adult who received the MenACWY meningococcal vaccine as a control. Sequencing was performed on peripheral blood, taken 28 days after the second dose of the MenACWY control vaccine. The chain carries TRBV2 and TRBJ1-2; 9 bases map to TRBD1. CDR3 sequence: CASRIQTGGNYGYTF. The CDR3 coding sequence is TGTGCCAGCAGGATCCAGACAGGGGGGAACTATGGCTACACCTTC.